The 13 T cell receptor beta chains listed next were all sequenced from one sample in a study of blood T cell repertoires in COVID-19. Generated by immunoSEQ multiplex PCR, the TCRdb table keeps only in-frame clones and is missing some. This sample yields approximately 280,000 clones, of which approximately 85% are seen a single time; more than 7.5% belongs to the top ten. The source material was peripheral blood. The receptors here all came from a man younger than 35 with active or convalescent COVID-19.

The V gene is TRBV6-1, the J gene TRBJ2-5; TRBD1 aligns across 7 bases. The CDR3 consists of 14 residues. The V segment lost 1 base and the J segment 4 bases; nucleotides outside the gene matches: 3. Germline loops: CDR1 MNHNS, CDR2 SASEGT. CDR3 loop: CASSEGQGVETQYF. CDR3 coding DNA: TGTGCCAGCAGTGAAGGACAGGGCGTAGAGACCCAGTACTTC.

J is TRBJ2-2 and V is TRBV3-1 (or the pseudogene TRBV3-2); unclear D gene. The CDR3 extends over 17 amino acids. V was cut by 6 bases and J by 3 bases, with 20 bases left in between. CDR1 and CDR2 from the germline V gene are LGHDT and YNNKEL (reference sequence). DNA of the CDR3: TGTGCCAGCAGTCGTCTGAGTCCATATCGGGACACCGGGGAGCTGTTTTTT. Encoded protein: CASSRLSPYRDTGELFF.

The chain links TRBV19 to TRBJ1-1, with unresolved D. Looked up from germline, CDR1 is LNHDA and CDR2 is SQIVND (reference sequence). The V gene lost 2 bases and the J gene lost 4 bases, with 14 bases spanning the gap. The CDR3 has 15 residues. CDR3 protein: CASSIPGKGSTEAFF. CDR3 nucleotides: TGTGCCAGTAGTATACCCGGGAAGGGTAGCACTGAAGCTTTCTTT.

The chain is built from TRBV18 and TRBJ1-1, with D maybe TRBD1 (5 bases). Germline V gives CDR1 KGHSH, CDR2 LQKENI. Trimming cost V 6 bases and J 3 bases, with 11 bases left between them. The CDR3 extends over 13 amino acids. In nucleotides, the CDR3 is TGTGCCAGCTCGGTCGCCAGGGACACTGAAGCTTTCTTT. This gives the protein CASSVARDTEAFF.

V and J are TRBV6-1 and TRBJ2-7; D might be TRBD1 (6 bases). Trimming took off 3 bases at V and 3 bases at J, with 9 bases between the two ends. Germline V lookup: CDR1 MNHNS, CDR2 SASEGT. The CDR3 sequence is 13 residues long. CDR3 in amino acids: CASSESTGYEQYF. The DNA of the CDR3 is TGTGCCAGCAGTGAGTCGACAGGCTACGAGCAGTACTTC.

The rearrangement uses TRBV19 and TRBJ2-2, with D possibly matching TRBD1 (7 bases). CDR3 length: 18 amino acids. Germline CDR1 reads LNHDA; CDR2 reads SQIVND (reference sequence). Trimming stripped 5 bases from V and 1 base from J, with 20 bases between. The CDR3 loop is CASSLEGASDLNTGELFF. The CDR3 DNA follows: TGTGCCAGTAGTTTGGAGGGGGCGTCCGATCTGAACACCGGGGAGCTGTTTTTT.

The genes are TRBV10-3 and TRBJ2-5, with 11 positions matching TRBD2. Germline V gives CDR1 ENHRY, CDR2 SYGVKD. V trimming: 6 bases; J trimming: 4 bases; junction bases outside the gene matches: 7. The CDR3 length is 15 residues. The CDR3 is CAISDIAGGPETQYF. The CDR3 coding sequence is TGTGCCATCAGCGACATAGCGGGGGGGCCAGAGACCCAGTACTTC.

CDR3 DNA: TGTGCCAGTAGTGGTCAGGTTTCTCAGCCCCAGCATTTT. It codes for CASSGQVSQPQHF. V and J are TRBV19 and TRBJ1-5; D gene ambiguous. CDR3 length: 13 residues. Germline CDR1 reads LNHDA; CDR2 reads SQIVND (reference sequence). Trimming left V 5 bases short and J 6 bases short, with 11 bases between.

The chain couples TRBV7-9 to TRBJ2-2; TRBD1 matches 9 bases. The CDR3 contains 15 residues. V gave up 1 base and J gave up 3 bases; unmatched junction bases: 0. CDR1 and CDR2 (germline): SEHNR, FQNEAQ (reference sequence). Here the CDR3 reads CASSLGDRDTGELFF. The CDR3 coding sequence is TGTGCCAGCAGCTTAGGGGACAGGGACACCGGGGAGCTGTTTTTT.

For the CDR3, the DNA is TGTGCCAGCAGCCATAGCGGGGATACGCAGTATTTT. Translated: CASSHSGDTQYF. The rearrangement uses TRBV6-2 or TRBV6-3 and TRBJ2-3, with TRBD2 matching 7 bases. The CDR3 totals 12 residues. V shed 6 bases, J shed 6 bases, and the junction held 3 bases outside the gene matches. Germline loops: CDR1 MNHEY, CDR2 SVGEGT.

The chain combines TRBV4-3 with TRBJ2-1; D not certain. This CDR3 region has 14 residues. Trimming cost V 2 bases and J 8 bases, with 13 bases left between them. Germline V lookup: CDR1 LGHNA, CDR2 YSLEER. The CDR3 nucleotides are TGCGCCAGCAGCCAAACTCTTCTAGAGGATGAGCAGTTCTTC. As protein: CASSQTLLEDEQFF.

The chain combines TRBV7-2 with TRBJ2-4; 8 bases are a match to TRBD1. CDR3 length equals 17 residues. Trimming removed 5 bases from V and 6 bases from J; junction bases left unmatched: 15. Germline values: CDR1 SGHTA, CDR2 FQGNSA. As DNA, the CDR3 is TGTGCCAGCAGCAGGAACGGACAGGGTGTCTGGGGAAACATTCAGTACTTC. Translating it yields CASSRNGQGVWGNIQYF. Based on the CDR3 plus reference TRBV7-2 and TRBJ2-4, the full variable domain is GAGVSQSPSNKVTEKGKDVELRCDPISGHTALYWYRQSLGQGLEFLIYFQGNSAPDKSGLPSDRFSAERTGGSVSTLTIQRTQQEDSAVYLCASSRNGQGVWGNIQYFGAGTRLSVL.

CDR3 in DNA: TGTGCCAGCAGCCTAGGGCTGACTAGCGGGGGGGAAGATACGCAGTATTTT. This sequence encodes CASSLGLTSGGEDTQYF. The chain is built from TRBV11-3 and TRBJ2-3; 14 bases line up with TRBD2. This CDR3 is built from 17 residues. The trim removed 5 bases at V and 5 bases at J, leaving 9 bases unmatched. Germline CDR1 reads SGHNT; CDR2 reads YENEEA.